This note documents a single TCR beta chain sequence. The antigen is undetermined. Method: immunoSEQ multiplex PCR; TCRdb's copy keeps in-frame clones and lacks some. The sample contains roughly 34,000 clones, nearly 90% of which appear only once. Noted time point: new active TB diagnosis, blood taken before or within 7 days of starting treatment. HIV-seronegative South African adults aged 18 years or older had newly diagnosed active tuberculosis. On average about 100,000 T cells per donor were immunosequenced. This record belongs to a study of T cells in tuberculosis. The study's findings and limits: Active tuberculosis alpha repertoires lay closer to GMM-specific TCRs than controls'. Selection depended on which cryopreserved specimens were available.

Sequenced material: PBMCs, taken at tuberculosis diagnosis. The TCR sequence derives from an adult with tuberculosis.

The chain's CDR3 is CASSQSGSPPYEQYF. CDR3 DNA sequence: TGTGCCAGCAGCCAAAGCGGGAGCCCTCCCTACGAGCAGTACTTC. The V gene is TRBV7-2, the J gene TRBJ2-7; 8 nucleotides agree with TRBD2. The CDR3 runs 15 residues. V lost 5 bases, J lost 2 bases, and 8 bases stayed unmatched. Germline V gene data show CDR1 as SGHTA and CDR2 as FQGNSA.